This TCR beta chain was recorded in a study of Ad26.COV2.S vaccination and SARS-CoV-2 variants. Study-level background: Once, or twice with 56 days between doses, Ad26.COV2.S was given intramuscularly.

Using immunoSEQ multiplex PCR, the repertoire was profiled, and TCRdb retains in-frame clones only, with some absent. In the table there are hundreds of thousands of clones, 89% of which are singletons. The treatment here: about 20 received Ad26.COV2.S at low or high dose, single or two shots; about 5 received placebo; per-sample allocation not given. Following the first vaccine or placebo injection, samples were taken on day 63. An adult of 18-55 years in Boston served as donor. What was given as vaccine was an Ad26 vector encoding Wuhan-strain SARS-CoV-2 spike. Germline V gene lookup returns CDR1 KGHSH and CDR2 LQKENI. This CDR3 region has 15 residues. V gave up 0 bases and J gave up 4 bases, with 10 bases separating them. To note about this clone: The antigen is not known.

Study-level points and caveats: Substantial breadth was reportedly displayed by spike-specific CD8+ and CD4+ T cell responses after vaccination.

The chain couples TRBV18 to TRBJ2-1, with a possible D match to TRBD1 (5 bases). The material sequenced was peripheral blood, taken in a trial of Ad26.COV2.S vaccine versus placebo. This receptor was taken from a person aged 18-65 years who received the Ad26.COV2.S COVID-19 vaccine or a placebo. The CDR3 loop reads CASSPPDIHYNEQFF. The CDR3 DNA reads TGTGCCAGCTCACCACCGGACATACATTACAATGAGCAGTTCTTC.